A selection of T cell receptor beta chains follows, all from one sample in a study of early stage breast cancer tumors. Clones were sequenced by immunoSEQ multiplex PCR, and TCRdb holds only the in-frame ones, with some missing. The sample contains approximately 70,000 clones, 65% to 85% of which appear only once. Sequencing used blood. These receptors all come from a person aged 35-50 years with breast cancer. Both conserved end residues are part of each CDR3. A D gene is named only where the DNA matches it firmly. Only some rows state a clone size, as once, few, many or a class for expanded clones.

clone_size | d_call | j_call | v_call | cdr3_nt | cdr3_aa
- | - | TRBJ2-5 | TRBV6-5 | TGTGCCAGCAGTCGAACCGGGGACCAAGAGACCCAGTACTTC | CASSRTGDQETQYF
- | - | TRBJ1-1 | TRBV18 | TGTGCCAGCTCACCCCTTGGCAGGAAAAAGAACACTGAAGCTTTCTTT | CASSPLGRKKNTEAFF
- | TRBD2 | TRBJ2-5 | TRBV4-1 | TGCGCCAGCAGCCGGACTAGCGGTTCCCAAGAGACCCAGTACTTC | CASSRTSGSQETQYF
- | TRBD1 | TRBJ1-5 | TRBV7-2 | TGTGCCAGCAGCTCAAGGACAGGGAAACAGCCCCAGCATTTT | CASSSRTGKQPQHF
few | - | TRBJ1-5 | TRBV6-6 | TGTGCCAGCAGCCTTGGCGAGGGACAGCCCCAGCATTTT | CASSLGEGQPQHF
- | - | TRBJ2-7 | TRBV6-5 | TGTGCCAGCAGTTTAGAGAAGGACTACGAGCAGTACTTC | CASSLEKDYEQYF
- | - | TRBJ1-1 | TRBV30 | TGTGCCTGGAGCTATAATCTGAACACTGAAGCTTTCTTT | CAWSYNLNTEAFF
- | TRBD2 | TRBJ2-5 | TRBV6-4 | TGTGCCAGCAGTAGGACTAGCGGGAGCTCAGAGACCCAGTACTTC | CASSRTSGSSETQYF
once | - | TRBJ2-2 | TRBV9 | TGTGCCAGCAGCTCTCAGGGGCCATCCCACACCGGGGAGCTGTTTTTT | CASSSQGPSHTGELFF
- | - | TRBJ2-6 | TRBV6-5 | TGTGCCAGCAGTTCATCGGGGAGTGGAGCCAACGTCCTGACTTTC | CASSSSGSGANVLTF
- | TRBD2 | TRBJ2-2 | TRBV9 | TGTGCCAGCAGCGTAGGAGCGGGAGAACGGGAGCTGTTTTTT | CASSVGAGERELFF
- | TRBD1 | TRBJ2-4 | TRBV10-3 | TGTGCCATCAGACATTCGACAGGGGACATTCAGTACTTC | CAIRHSTGDIQYF
few | - | TRBJ1-5 | TRBV18 | TGTGCCAGCTCACCAGGGGCGGGCAATCAGCCCCAGCATTTT | CASSPGAGNQPQHF
- | TRBD1 | TRBJ2-7 | TRBV5-1 | TGCGCCAGCAGCGGTACAGGGGGCTCCTACGAGCAGTACTTC | CASSGTGGSYEQYF
- | - | TRBJ1-1 | TRBV7-6 | TGTGCCAGCAGCTTTCAGGGGACTAACACTGAAGCTTTCTTT | CASSFQGTNTEAFF
once | TRBD1 | TRBJ2-7 | TRBV11-2 | TGTGCCAGCAGCCCCCGGACAGGGTGGAGCTCCTACGAGCAGTACTTC | CASSPRTGWSSYEQYF
few | TRBD2 | TRBJ2-1 | TRBV5-1 | TGCGCCAGCAGCACACTAGCGGGAGACTACAATGAGCAGTTCTTC | CASSTLAGDYNEQFF
few | - | TRBJ1-5 | TRBV7-8 | TGTGCCAGCAGCTTAATGGTAGGGAGAGATCAGCCCCAGCATTTT | CASSLMVGRDQPQHF
few | TRBD1 | TRBJ1-2 | TRBV27 | TGTGCCAGCAGTTTAACCCGGGACAGGGCAAATGGCTACACCTTC | CASSLTRDRANGYTF
- | - | TRBJ2-1 | TRBV10-3 | TGTGCCATCAGTGTAAGTGGGGGTGCGTACAATGAGCAGTTCTTC | CAISVSGGAYNEQFF
once | - | TRBJ2-2 | TRBV18 | TGTGCCAGCTCACGGGCCCAGGGGGGGCGAAACACCGGGGAGCTGTTTTTT | CASSRAQGGRNTGELFF
- | - | TRBJ2-1 | TRBV7-7 | TGTGCTAGCAGCGTACAGATCTACAATGAGCAGTTCTTC | CASSVQIYNEQFF
- | TRBD2 | TRBJ2-5 | TRBV5-4 | TGTGCCAGCAGCCCGACTAGCGAAGAGACCCAGTACTTC | CASSPTSEETQYF
- | - | TRBJ1-5 | TRBV10-3 | TGTGCCATCAGTGTCAGTTTGGCCTTAAATCAGCCCCAGCATTTT | CAISVSLALNQPQHF
- | - | TRBJ1-2 | TRBV9 | TGTGCCAGCAGCACCGGACCCCGGCCCGGCTACACCTTC | CASSTGPRPGYTF
- | - | TRBJ2-2 | TRBV2 | TGTGCCAGCAGTGAAATAACGAACACCGGGGAGCTGTTTTTT | CASSEITNTGELFF
- | - | TRBJ2-7 | TRBV19 | TGTGCCAGTAGTAACCGACAGGGAGGGTACGAGCAGTACTTC | CASSNRQGGYEQYF
few | TRBD2 | TRBJ2-1 | TRBV10-3 | TGTGCCATCAGTGACCGGGGGGATGAGCAGTTCTTC | CAISDRGDEQFF
few | - | TRBJ2-7 | TRBV18 | TGTGCCAGCTCACCACCGGACGGAACCTACGAGCAGTACTTC | CASSPPDGTYEQYF
- | - | TRBJ2-1 | TRBV28 | TGTGCCAGCAGTTTGGGGATGAGGGAATTCTATGAGCAGTTCTTC | CASSLGMREFYEQFF
few | TRBD2 | TRBJ2-7 | TRBV28 | TGTGCCAGCAGTCCCCCGGGACTAGCGGGATCCTACGAGCAGTACTTC | CASSPPGLAGSYEQYF
- | - | TRBJ1-4 | TRBV28 | TGTGCCAGCAGACGGGACATAAGTGAAAAACTGTTTTTT | CASRRDISEKLFF
- | - | TRBJ1-3 | TRBV11-2 | TGTGCCAGCAGTTTCGGGACAACCTCTGGAAACACCATATATTTT | CASSFGTTSGNTIYF
- | - | TRBJ1-3 | TRBV6-9 | TGTGCCAGCAGCCGAGGGGCCCTCTCTGGAAACACCATATATTTT | CASSRGALSGNTIYF
- | TRBD1 | TRBJ2-5 | TRBV5-1 | TGCGCCAGCAGCTTGGGGGGGACAGGGTATTTCCAAGAGACCCAGTACTTC | CASSLGGTGYFQETQYF
- | - | TRBJ1-6 | TRBV6-5 | TGTGCCAGCAGTTACGTCGTTGGGAATTCACCCCTCCACTTT | CASSYVVGNSPLHF
- | TRBD1 | TRBJ1-2 | TRBV19 | TGTGCCAGTAGTAGGGACAGGGAAAACTATGGCTACACCTTC | CASSRDRENYGYTF
- | TRBD1 | TRBJ1-5 | TRBV5-8 | TGTGCCAGCGGGGACAGGGGGCTTCAGCCCCAGCATTTT | CASGDRGLQPQHF
- | - | TRBJ2-1 | TRBV13 | TGTGCCAGCAGCTCCCTGGAGAAATCCTACAATGAGCAGTTCTTC | CASSSLEKSYNEQFF
- | - | TRBJ1-3 | TRBV6-1 | TGTGCCAGCAGTGAACTCGGAAACACCATATATTTT | CASSELGNTIYF
- | - | TRBJ2-5 | TRBV9 | TGTGCCAGCAGCGTATCCGGGACCCGGTACCAAGAGACCCAGTACTTC | CASSVSGTRYQETQYF
- | TRBD2 | TRBJ2-1 | TRBV6-1 | TGTGCCAGCATTCATAGCGGGAGCGTGAAGAATGAGCAGTTCTTC | CASIHSGSVKNEQFF
- | - | TRBJ2-7 | TRBV28 | TGTGCCAGCAGTCCATCCACAGAGATTCACTACGAGCAGTACTTC | CASSPSTEIHYEQYF
- | TRBD1 | TRBJ1-2 | TRBV25-1 | TGTGCCAGCAGTGGAACCAAACCCGGGACAGCATTAAGTTATGGCTACACCTTC | CASSGTKPGTALSYGYTF
- | - | TRBJ2-1 | TRBV27 | TGTGCCAGCAGTTTAAGTAACAATGAGCAGTTCTTC | CASSLSNNEQFF
- | TRBD1 | TRBJ2-2 | TRBV7-9 | TGTGCCAGCAGCCCCCCGGACAGGTCAACCGGGGAGCTGTTTTTT | CASSPPDRSTGELFF
- | - | TRBJ2-7 | TRBV28 | TGTGCCACCGTACGGGGCTACGAGCAGTACTTC | CATVRGYEQYF
- | - | TRBJ2-3 | TRBV15 | TGTGCCACCAGCAGAGATAGACAGTCGGTAGATACGCAGTATTTT | CATSRDRQSVDTQYF
- | TRBD2 | TRBJ2-5 | TRBV11-2 | TGTGCCAGCAGCTTATCGGCTAGCGGGATGGGGGAGACCCAGTACTTC | CASSLSASGMGETQYF
- | TRBD1 | TRBJ2-2 | TRBV28 | TGTGCCAGCAAGGGGGCCAGGGGGCGGACCGGGGAGCTGTTTTTT | CASKGARGRTGELFF
- | TRBD2 | TRBJ2-1 | TRBV27 | TGTGCCACCCGGGGGGGAAGGAATGAGCAGTTCTTC | CATRGGRNEQFF
- | - | TRBJ1-1 | TRBV7-8 | TGTGCCAGCAGGCCAGGGCTCCAGAACACTGAAGCTTTCTTT | CASRPGLQNTEAFF
- | TRBD2 | TRBJ2-7 | TRBV28 | TGTGCCAGCACCCGACCGGGGGGTGTTCCCGAGCAGTACTTC | CASTRPGGVPEQYF
- | - | TRBJ1-1 | TRBV19 | TGTGCCACCCACGGAGGGGGAAGAGCTTTCTTT | CATHGGGRAFF
- | TRBD1 | TRBJ2-5 | TRBV28 | TGTGCCAGCAGAAGGACAGGGATGGAGACCCAGTACTTC | CASRRTGMETQYF